A single sample gave rise to the 24 T cell receptor beta chains below, sequenced in a study of T cells in Graves' hyperthyroidism and ophthalmopathy. RNA transcripts gave rise to amplified TCR beta CDR3 regions. Carried out on the TCR CDR3, a first-round RT-PCR used the HTBI primer set. TCRdb reprocessed the multiplex PCR reads via MiXCR and lists one record per CDR3 protein. This repertoire shows hundreds of thousands of distinct CDR3 sequences, nearly 45% found once; its top ten account for about 7.7%. The sample consisted of peripheral blood or thyroid tissue (not recorded which). Receptors originate from an adult man with Graves' disease, either hyperthyroidism or ophthalmopathy (not recorded which).

The chain couples TRBV5-8 to TRBJ1-5; D not certain. CDR1 and CDR2 from the germline V gene are SGHTS and YDEGEE. Trimming cost V 2 bases and J 1 base, with 13 bases left between them. The CDR3 has 16 amino acids. Written as DNA, the CDR3 is TGTGCCAGCAGCTTCCCGGGCCCTTACAGCAATCAGCCCCAGCATTTT. This translates into CASSFPGPYSNQPQHF.

This chain links TRBV20-1 with TRBJ2-5; D could derive from TRBD1 or TRBD2 (6 bases each). The CDR3 consists of 13 residues. Germline loops: CDR1 DFQATT, CDR2 SNEGSKA (reference sequence). The V gene lost 3 bases and the J gene lost 5 bases, with 13 bases spanning the gap. The CDR3 nucleotides read TGCAGTGCTAGTGAGGGGGGCGTGGAGACCCAGTACTTC. Translated: CSASEGGVETQYF.

About this clonotype: A much larger clone is a single base away; this may be a read error. The genes are TRBV24-1 and TRBJ1-1, with 9 positions matching TRBD1. Germline V gene lookup returns CDR1 KGHDR and CDR2 SFDVKD. This CDR3 spans 14 amino acids. The CDR3 DNA sequence: TGTGCCACCAGTGATACTACAGGGGGCACTGGAGCTTTCTTT. Its translation: CATSDTTGGTGAFF.

This clonotype appeared many times. V gene TRBV7-2 combines with J gene TRBJ1-5, with a weak D call TRBD1 (5 bases). Trimming stripped 5 bases from V and 0 bases from J, with 11 bases between. The CDR3 length is 15 residues. The germline V gene encodes CDR1 SGHTA and CDR2 FQGNSA. DNA for the CDR3: TGTGCCAGCAGCCCCGTTGGGACTAGCAATCAGCCCCAGCATTTT. The encoded protein is CASSPVGTSNQPQHF.

This clonotype occurred many times. The chain carries TRBV2 and TRBJ1-2, with 7 bases that match TRBD1. The ends lost 8 bases at V and 8 bases at J; junction bases unmatched: 14. CDR3 length: 14 residues. In germline, CDR1 is SNHLY, CDR2 FYNNEI. The CDR3: CASLPPGRGRGYTF. CDR3 DNA sequence: TGTGCCAGCCTCCCTCCCGGCAGGGGGAGAGGCTACACCTTC.

The CDR3 spells CASSYYTRLTGKVYGYTF. CDR3 bases: TGTGCCAGCAGTTACTATACCCGCCTTACAGGGAAGGTCTATGGCTACACCTTC. This rearrangement joins TRBV7-8 to TRBJ1-2; tentative D call: TRBD1 (6 bases). V was shortened by 6 bases and J by 4 bases, with 27 bases between the two germline ends. The CDR3 totals 18 residues. Per the germline V gene, CDR1 is SGHVS and CDR2 is FQNEAQ.

Concerning this clonotype itself: This may stem from a read error, because a much larger clone lies one nucleotide away. This is likely a read error, given that the CDR3 carries no conserved phenylalanine or tryptophan at its end. V gene TRBV19 combines with J gene TRBJ2-7; 7 bases are shared with TRBD2. Per the germline V gene, CDR1 is LNHDA and CDR2 is SQIVND (reference sequence). V was pared by 3 bases and J by 5 bases, with 4 bases of the junction left unmatched. This CDR3 spans 13 amino acids. CDR3 DNA sequence: TGTGCCAGTAGTATGGGGGGGATCCACGAGCAGTACCTC. Protein: CASSMGGIHEQYL.

The chain joins TRBV2 to TRBJ2-2; TRBD2 aligns across 9 bases. In germline, CDR1 is SNHLY, CDR2 FYNNEI. CDR3 length: 15 amino acids. V was pared by 5 bases and J by 4 bases, with 5 bases of the junction left unmatched. CDR3 residues: CASSTTSGATGELFF. CDR3 in DNA: TGTGCCAGCAGTACGACTAGCGGTGCCACCGGGGAGCTGTTTTTT. The full variable domain, its missing parts supplied by reference TRBV2 and TRBJ2-2, is EPEVTQTPSHQVTQMGQEVILRCVPISNHLYFYWYRQILGQKVEFLVSFYNNEISEKSEIFDDQFSVERPDGSNFTLKIRSTKLEDSAMYFCASSTTSGATGELFFGEGSRLTVL.

The chain recombines TRBV29-1 with TRBJ1-5; D may be TRBD1 (5 bases). In germline, CDR1 is SQVTM, CDR2 ANQGSEA. The CDR3 runs to 13 residues. The ends were cut back, 6 bases at V and 2 bases at J, with 11 bases in the middle. CDR3 sequence: CSVGDDRNQPQHF. The CDR3 DNA follows: TGCAGCGTGGGGGACGATCGCAATCAGCCCCAGCATTTT.

About this clonotype: A read error may be the cause here, since a much bigger clone is one base away. The gene calls are TRBV25-1 and TRBJ1-1, with D possibly being TRBD1 (5 bases). V lost 3 bases to trimming and J lost 6 bases, with 11 bases between them. This CDR3 has 13 amino acids. Germline V gives CDR1 MGHDK, CDR2 SYGVNS. The CDR3 DNA reads TGTGCCAGCAGTGAGGGACGTTTGCCTGAAGCTTTCTTT. Encoded protein: CASSEGRLPEAFF.

The rearrangement joins TRBV14 to TRBJ1-3; 8 nucleotides align to TRBD1. The CDR3 extends over 15 amino acids. V shed 3 bases, J shed 2 bases, and the junction held 3 bases outside the gene matches. Per the germline V gene, CDR1 is SGHDN and CDR2 is FVKESK. CDR3 region: CASSHGQGAGNTIYF. The CDR3 DNA reads TGTGCCAGCAGCCACGGACAGGGTGCTGGAAACACCATATATTTT.

V usage is TRBV11-2 and J usage is TRBJ1-1; D call uncertain. Between the trimmed V and J ends, which lost 6 bases and 4 bases, there was a span of 9 bases. This CDR3 is built from 12 residues. Germline CDR1 is SGHAT and CDR2 is FQNNGV. CDR3 protein: CASRAEPTEAFF. DNA for the CDR3: TGTGCCAGCAGGGCGGAACCCACTGAAGCTTTCTTT.

This clonotype appeared a few times. This rearrangement joins TRBV5-1 to TRBJ1-1; no reliable D call. Trimming removed 1 base from V and 1 base from J, with 8 bases in between. Germline CDR1 SGHRS, CDR2 YFSETQ. This CDR3 region has 14 residues. The CDR3 loop is CASSLTVQNTEAFF. CDR3 in DNA: TGCGCCAGCAGCTTGACGGTTCAGAACACTGAAGCTTTCTTT.

This clonotype has only one observation. A read error may produce the germline difference seen at one junction end. The chain couples TRBV7-6 to TRBJ1-1; no firm D call. The CDR3 loop spans 13 amino acids. The germline gives CDR1 SGHVS, CDR2 FNYEAQ. CDR3 coding DNA: TGTGCCAGCAGCTTAACCGAAAACACTGGAGCTTTCTTT. Translation: CASSLTENTGAFF.

DNA of the CDR3: TGTGCCAGCAGTGATCCCGGGACAGACCGCTACGAGCAGTACTTC. Amino acid sequence: CASSDPGTDRYEQYF. The rearrangement uses TRBV6-4 and TRBJ2-7; 7 bases match TRBD1. With 3 bases clipped from V and 3 bases from J, the junction kept 8 bases outside the gene matches. CDR3 length: 15 amino acids. Per germline, CDR1 MRHNA and CDR2 SNTAGT.

V and J are TRBV9 and TRBJ1-6; D is perhaps TRBD1 (6 bases). The CDR3 has 15 residues. Germline values: CDR1 SGDLS, CDR2 YYNGEE. Trimming shortened V by 3 bases and J by 7 bases, and 14 bases separated the two germline ends. The CDR3 nucleotides read TGTGCCAGCAGCGCCAGCAGGGGATCGAATTCACCCCTCCACTTT. Residues: CASSASRGSNSPLHF.

This rearrangement joins TRBV7-2 to TRBJ1-4; D is uncertain. V was cut by 10 bases and J by 0 bases, with 15 bases left in between. The CDR3 has 15 residues. The germline CDR1 and CDR2 sequences are SGHTA and FQGNSA. CDR3 sequence: CAIIDTAATNEKLFF. For the CDR3, the DNA is TGTGCCATAATAGACACAGCTGCAACTAATGAAAAACTGTTTTTT. The full variable domain, with the rest looked up from reference TRBV7-2 and TRBJ1-4, is GAGVSQSPSNKVTEKGKDVELRCDPISGHTALYWYRQSLGQGLEFLIYFQGNSAPDKSGLPSDRFSAERTGGSVSTLTIQRTQQEDSAVYLCAIIDTAATNEKLFFGSGTQLSVL.

The V gene is TRBV2, the J gene TRBJ1-5; D is unclear. CDR3 length: 15 residues. Trimming left V 4 bases short and J 1 base short, with 11 bases between. From germline, CDR1 is SNHLY and CDR2 FYNNEI. Here the CDR3 DNA reads TGTGCCAGCAGTGCTAGCATGGGGAGCAATCAGCCCCAGCATTTT. Its translation is CASSASMGSNQPQHF.

This clonotype was observed a few times. The chain has TRBV7-2 and TRBJ2-7, with 10 bases matching TRBD2. The CDR3 is made up of 16 amino acids. Per the germline V gene, CDR1 is SGHTA and CDR2 is FQGNSA. Unmatched junction bases numbered 6, after V lost 2 bases and J lost 2 bases. In DNA form, the CDR3 reads TGTGCCAGCAGCTTATTAGGACTAGCGGAGACCTACGAGCAGTACTTC. As protein: CASSLLGLAETYEQYF.

In regard to this clonotype: This may stem from a read error, because a much larger clone lies one nucleotide away. The rearrangement links TRBV10-3 to TRBJ2-5; D tentatively reads TRBD1 or TRBD2 (5 bases each). The CDR3 has 17 amino acids. Germline lookup yields CDR1 ENHRY and CDR2 SYGVKD. V was pared by 0 bases and J by 1 base, with 15 bases between. DNA of the CDR3: TGTGCCATCAGTGAGTCGAGGGGCACTAGTCCCCAAGAGACCCAGTACTTC. Translation: CAISESRGTSPQETQYF.

This clonotype was detected many times. V usage is TRBV7-6 and J usage is TRBJ2-7; D may be TRBD1 or TRBD2 (5 bases each). The ends were cut back, 4 bases at V and 5 bases at J, with 15 bases in the middle. The CDR3 length is 14 residues. Germline CDR1 SGHVS, CDR2 FNYEAQ. DNA of the CDR3: TGTGCCAGCAGCTCCCGGGGCGGCGGAAACGAGCAGTACTTC. It specifies CASSSRGGGNEQYF.

This clonotype was counted at least ten times. The chain joins TRBV9 to TRBJ1-6; D remains unclear. Trimming took off 0 bases at V and 6 bases at J, with 7 bases between the two ends. The CDR3 spans 14 residues. From germline, CDR1 is SGDLS and CDR2 YYNGEE. As DNA, the CDR3 is TGTGCCAGCAGCGTAGCGAGGATTAATTCACCCCTCCACTTT. This sequence encodes CASSVARINSPLHF.

The chain employs TRBV2 and TRBJ1-4; the match to TRBD1 covers 7 bases. V shed 6 bases, J shed 6 bases, and the junction held 7 bases outside the gene matches. This CDR3 has 14 residues. Per the germline V gene, CDR1 is SNHLY and CDR2 is FYNNEI. For the CDR3, the DNA is TGTGCCAGCAGCCGGGACAGAATTTATGAAAAACTGTTTTTT. Translating it yields CASSRDRIYEKLFF.

The chain employs TRBV6-1 and TRBJ1-4; maybe TRBD1 (5 bases). The CDR3 runs 17 residues. The V end was cut by 6 bases, the J end by 9 bases, with 26 bases between. The germline CDR1 and CDR2 sequences are MNHNS and SASEGT. The CDR3 region has the DNA TGTGCCAGCAGCCCCATTGCCGGGGGGGTAGCGGAGCAAAAACTGTTTTTT. It codes for CASSPIAGGVAEQKLFF.